Following are 17 T cell receptor beta chains from one sample sequenced in a study of T-cell reconstitution after alpha-beta-depleted transplantation in children. This sample's TCRbeta library carried unique molecular identifier barcodes. TCRdb called the PCR reads again in MiXCR, with one record for every CDR3 protein. The data contain some 300,000 distinct CDR3 sequences, 10% of them singletons. The sequencing used PBMCs from the stem cell graft donor, collected from the stem cell graft. These receptors came from a human donor who donated a stem cell graft to a child with acute lymphoblastic leukemia.

This chain uses TRBV7-2 with TRBJ2-2; the D is unclear. Trimming shortened V by 1 base and J by 7 bases, and 7 bases separated the two germline ends. The CDR3 extends over 13 amino acids. Germline V gives CDR1 SGHTA, CDR2 FQGNSA. The CDR3 DNA is TGTGCCAGCAGCTTAGAGGTATACGGGGAGCTGTTTTTT. Amino acids: CASSLEVYGELFF.

The V call is TRBV20-1, the J call TRBJ2-5, with no clear D. V gave up 6 bases and J gave up 4 bases, with 9 bases separating them. Germline V lookup: CDR1 DFQATT, CDR2 SNEGSKA (reference sequence). The CDR3 has 11 residues. As DNA, the CDR3 is TGCAGTGCAGATGCTAGAGAGACCCAGTACTTC. Translating gives CSADARETQYF.

This clonotype was seen a few times. The V call is TRBV5-1, the J call TRBJ2-7, with 10 bases aligning to TRBD2. Germline V gives CDR1 SGHRS, CDR2 YFSETQ. The CDR3 length is 16 residues. Germline trimming cut 0 bases from V and 5 bases from J; bases unmatched to any gene: 8. The CDR3 region is CASSLGPSGSTNEQYF. The CDR3 DNA sequence: TGCGCCAGCAGCTTGGGTCCTAGCGGGAGTACCAACGAGCAGTACTTC.

The chain recombines TRBV15 with TRBJ2-1, with 10 positions matching TRBD1. The ends lost 5 bases at V and 8 bases at J; junction bases unmatched: 9. CDR1 and CDR2 (germline): LNHNV, YYDKDF (reference sequence). The length of the CDR3 is 15 residues. The CDR3 DNA reads TGTGCCACCAGCTTATCGGGACAGGGGCTCTATGAGCAGTTCTTC. As protein: CATSLSGQGLYEQFF.

This clonotype has a count of ten or more. The rearrangement joins TRBV9 to TRBJ1-1; D is possibly TRBD1 (5 bases). This CDR3 region has 13 residues. The V gene's germline CDR1 is SGDLS and CDR2 YYNGEE. The V end lost 7 bases, the J end lost 5 bases, and 15 bases lay between the germline ends. The CDR3 coding sequence is TGTGCCAGCGCGGGGGGATCGAGTACTGAAGCTTTCTTT. Protein: CASAGGSSTEAFF.

This clonotype has at least ten counts. V and J are TRBV2 and TRBJ2-1; 9 bases are a match to TRBD1. The germline V gene has CDR1 SNHLY and CDR2 FYNNEI. The J segment lost 10 bases and the V segment lost 6 bases, leaving 7 bases of the junction unmatched. The CDR3 is made up of 13 amino acids. CDR3 in DNA: TGTGCCAGCAGGACTGACAGGGGGAGGGAGCAGTTCTTC. Its protein is CASRTDRGREQFF.

This chain links TRBV5-1 with TRBJ1-1, with 7 bases aligning to TRBD1. Germline CDR1 is SGHRS and CDR2 is YFSETQ. The J segment lost 6 bases and the V segment lost 1 base, leaving 6 bases of the junction unmatched. The CDR3 contains 14 residues. The DNA for the CDR3 is TGCGCCAGCAGCTTGTTCGGAGGGGGCTCTGAAGCTTTCTTT. It specifies CASSLFGGGSEAFF. Based on the CDR3 plus reference TRBV5-1 and TRBJ1-1, the full variable domain is KAGVTQTPRYLIKTRGQQVTLSCSPISGHRSVSWYQQTPGQGLQFLFEYFSETQRNKGNFPGRFSGRQFSNSRSEMNVSTLELGDSALYLCASSLFGGGSEAFFGQGTRLTVV.

About this clonotype: A read error may explain this, as a much larger clone is one base away. The chain is built from TRBV24-1 and TRBJ2-1; D not resolved. This CDR3 spans 13 amino acids. V was trimmed by 8 bases and J by 6 bases, leaving 13 bases between them. Germline assignment: CDR1 KGHDR and CDR2 SFDVKD. CDR3 in amino acids: CATIGIGVNEQFF. CDR3 sequence (DNA): TGTGCCACCATAGGTATCGGAGTCAATGAGCAGTTCTTC.

CDR3 region: CASSPETDFYEQYF. The CDR3 region has the DNA TGTGCCAGCAGCCCGGAGACGGACTTCTACGAGCAGTACTTC. The chain links TRBV21-1 to TRBJ2-7. TRBV21-1 is described as a pseudogene. This CDR3 comprises 14 residues.

This clonotype was counted many times. The rearrangement uses TRBV9 and TRBJ2-5; TRBD2 matches at 12 bases. CDR3 length: 15 amino acids. CDR1 and CDR2 (germline): SGDLS, YYNGEE. The V gene end was trimmed by 2 bases and the J gene end by 2 bases; junction bases not matched to a gene: 1. The DNA for the CDR3 is TGTGCCAGCAGCGTTCTAGCGGGAGGGCAAGAGACCCAGTACTTC. It encodes CASSVLAGGQETQYF.

This chain joins TRBV10-3 and TRBJ2-7; weak D call: TRBD1 (6 bases). Trimming left V 10 bases short and J 5 bases short, with 24 bases between. Germline values: CDR1 ENHRY, CDR2 SYGVKD. CDR3 length: 15 residues. This chain's CDR3 is CATRTAPGQWDEQYF. CDR3 DNA: TGTGCCACTAGGACCGCACCGGGACAATGGGACGAGCAGTACTTC.

The chain combines TRBV12-3 or TRBV12-4 with TRBJ2-5; TRBD2 might be the D (6 bases). Deletions cut 7 bases from V and 5 bases from J, with 17 bases between. The CDR3 has 14 amino acids. CDR3 sequence (DNA): TGTGCCAGCACCTGGGGGGATCCTCGGGAGACCCAGTACTTC. Translated, it gives CASTWGDPRETQYF.

The chain couples TRBV2 to TRBJ1-2; D is uncertain. Trimming cost V 7 bases and J 0 bases, with 12 bases left between them. CDR1 SNHLY and CDR2 FYNNEI come from the germline V gene. The CDR3 has 14 residues. The CDR3 protein is CASTSGRTNYGYTF. The DNA for the CDR3 is TGTGCCAGCACCTCGGGTCGGACTAACTATGGCTACACCTTC. Full variable domain (outside the CDR3, taken from reference TRBV2 and TRBJ1-2): EPEVTQTPSHQVTQMGQEVILRCVPISNHLYFYWYRQILGQKVEFLVSFYNNEISEKSEIFDDQFSVERPDGSNFTLKIRSTKLEDSAMYFCASTSGRTNYGYTFGSGTRLTVV.

This chain uses TRBV6-1 with TRBJ2-2, with 7 bases fitting TRBD1. Trimming took 9 bases from V and 1 from J; bases not matched to a gene: 5. The CDR3 has 14 residues. Germline values: CDR1 MNHNS, CDR2 SASEGT. The CDR3 sequence is CASCRTGNTGELFF. As DNA, the CDR3 is TGTGCCAGTTGTAGGACAGGGAACACCGGGGAGCTGTTTTTT.

The table lists this clonotype with many counts. V usage is TRBV4-2 and J usage is TRBJ1-5; D uncertain. Germline values: CDR1 LGHNA, CDR2 YNFKEQ. This CDR3 region has 14 residues. V lost 4 bases to trimming and J lost 5 bases, with 12 bases between them. The CDR3 sequence: CASSPRSSDQPQHF. Written as DNA, the CDR3 is TGTGCCAGCAGCCCCCGGTCGAGCGATCAGCCCCAGCATTTT.

This clonotype was found many times. The rearrangement links TRBV7-2 to TRBJ2-1, with D hard to call. The CDR3 runs to 15 residues. V lost 1 base to trimming and J lost 0 bases, with 7 bases between them. Germline V CDR1 and CDR2: SGHTA, FQGNSA. In DNA form, the CDR3 reads TGTGCCAGCAGCTTAGGGTGGAGCTCCTACAATGAGCAGTTCTTC. As protein: CASSLGWSSYNEQFF.

This clonotype has at least ten counts. The rearrangement joins TRBV4-2 to TRBJ2-1; D unresolved. The CDR3 runs to 17 residues. CDR1 is LGHNA and CDR2 is YNFKEQ in the germline V gene. Between the trimmed V and J ends, which lost 0 bases and 0 bases, there was a span of 12 bases. CDR3 sequence: CASSQDMGQSSYNEQFF. Here the CDR3 DNA reads TGTGCCAGCAGCCAAGATATGGGCCAGAGCTCCTACAATGAGCAGTTCTTC.